This T cell receptor beta chain was observed in a study of spatial heterogeneity in lung cancer. This clonotype is labeled as medium-sized. The library was built for alpha chains, so this beta chain is an off-target read and its size means little. TCRdb reanalysed the 5' RACE reads using MiXCR and keeps one entry per CDR3 protein. The top ten hold roughly 10% of the sample, which has over 13,000 distinct CDR3 sequences, 3.6% seen once. Stated time point: sample taken at primary tumor resection. CDR3 length: 12 residues. Germline CDR1 and CDR2: MNHNS and SASEGT. V lost 7 bases and J lost 5, with 8 bases in between.

The chain carries TRBV6-1 and TRBJ2-2; D uncertain. The sequence came from a male donor with early-stage non-small cell lung cancer. The sequencing used normal lung tissue next to the tumor, collected at surgery. This CDR3 is CASISLTGELFF. Here the CDR3 DNA reads TGTGCCAGCATCAGTTTAACCGGGGAGCTGTTTTTT.